This is a list of T cell receptor beta chains from one sample in a study of OX40 agonist ivuxolimab in advanced cancers. Some clones are missing from TCRdb's copy, which holds only in-frame ones; the method was immunoSEQ multiplex PCR. The data hold approximately 47,000 clones, with more than 85% observed a single time. The sequences come from CD4+ or CD8+ T cells sorted from blood, collected in a trial of the OX40 agonist ivuxolimab. The receptor source for this set is an adult with an advanced solid tumor such as melanoma, head and neck, liver or kidney cancer. Each CDR3 is given with its conserved first and last residue.

TRBV18	TRBJ1-1	15	CASSPPAGGEQGAFF
TRBV5-1	TRBJ2-5	14	CASSPSGTQETQYF
TRBV10-2	TRBJ1-3	13	CASRHRGGNTIYF
TRBV10-1	TRBJ2-3	16	CASSTGLRTESDTQYF
TRBV4-2	TRBJ2-5	16	CASSQESRGGGETQYF
TRBV5-4	TRBJ2-6	15	CASSLPWGGANVLTF
TRBV6-1	TRBJ2-7	12	CASFGDSYEQYF
TRBV19	TRBJ2-3	16	CASSSGLAGGTDTQYF
TRBV7-2	TRBJ2-1	13	CASASGGRQGQFF
TRBV4-1	TRBJ1-2	16	CASSPELPRDSYGYTF
TRBV6-1	TRBJ2-5	12	CASSADRVTQYF
TRBV6-1	TRBJ2-7	11	CASSYMAEQYF
TRBV5-8	TRBJ2-5	18	CASRRLAGEGGRQETQYF
TRBV2	TRBJ1-2	15	CASSEARGQVKGYTF
TRBV6-1	TRBJ2-3	13	CASRAAGADTQYF
TRBV5-1	TRBJ1-1	12	CASSLGQGAAFF
TRBV7-2	TRBJ1-2	12	CASSGNRYGYTF
TRBV18	TRBJ2-7	13	CASSALAGGPQYF
TRBV30	TRBJ2-1	12	CAWNRGGAEQFF
TRBV2	TRBJ1-2	15	CASSPPDRYNYGYTF
TRBV5-1	TRBJ1-2	15	CASSLWSDAPYGYTF
TRBV6-5	TRBJ2-1	13	CASTSRDSNEQFF
TRBV28	TRBJ1-5	15	CASSLPRQENQPQHF
TRBV14	TRBJ1-3	14	CASSQSRIGNTIYF
TRBV5-6	TRBJ1-1	13	CASSLETNTEAFF
TRBV6-4	TRBJ1-3	14	CANPRRIVGNTIYF
TRBV5-1	TRBJ1-1	14	CASSLQGAATEAFF
TRBV5-4	TRBJ1-5	14	CASSRTGENQPQHF
TRBV18	TRBJ2-5	15	CASSRVGVLGETQYF
TRBV11-2	TRBJ2-5	15	CASSPRGERAETQYF
TRBV19	TRBJ2-3	15	CASSIAGQGYYTQYF
TRBV30	TRBJ2-1	15	CAWSVALAGYNEQFF
TRBV23-1	TRBJ1-5	16	CASSQCWVQGDQPQHF
TRBV11-2	TRBJ1-1	14	CASSLSTGGTSAFF
TRBV9	TRBJ2-5	15	CASSATGAREETQYF
TRBV5-1	TRBJ1-1	13	CASSSTVNTEAFF
TRBV5-6	TRBJ1-1	15	CASSWTGGKDTEAFF
TRBV19	TRBJ2-7	19	CASSIYRTSGRGSSYEQYF
TRBV7-6	TRBJ2-2	16	CASSLDGGSNTGELFF
TRBV4-2	TRBJ1-2	11	CASSNRQGYTF
TRBV19	TRBJ2-1	12	CATTGTRNEQFF